Listed below are T cell receptor beta chains from one sample, sequenced in a study of blood T cell repertoires in COVID-19. Profiling relied on immunoSEQ multiplex PCR, and the TCRdb table lists in-frame clones only, not all of them. The table has about 16,000 clones, roughly 91% seen once. Sequences were obtained from peripheral blood. These receptors were obtained from a woman aged 80 or older with COVID-19, enrolled during active disease. Each CDR3 is given with its conserved first and last residue.

CDR3 protein: CASSLGGPDFNYGYTF
V gene: TRBV7-9
J gene: TRBJ1-2

CDR3 protein: CASSQSPGQGALEQFF
V gene: TRBV4-2
J gene: TRBJ2-1

CDR3 protein: CASSPLPGTSYNEQFF
V gene: TRBV3-1/TRBV3-2
J gene: TRBJ2-1

CDR3 protein: CASSGSGLIQETQYF
V gene: TRBV28
J gene: TRBJ2-5

CDR3 protein: CATSDRTSDYNEQFF
V gene: TRBV24-1
J gene: TRBJ2-1

CDR3 protein: CASSPRRTGRSEVNSPLHF
V gene: TRBV7-8
J gene: TRBJ1-6

CDR3 protein: CASSLGANTDTQYF
V gene: TRBV5-1
J gene: TRBJ2-3

CDR3 protein: CASSLSRGNEQYF
V gene: TRBV7-2
J gene: TRBJ2-7

CDR3 protein: CATSGAWDRASYEQYF
V gene: TRBV24-1
J gene: TRBJ2-7

CDR3 protein: CASSNRRDREETQYF
V gene: TRBV27
J gene: TRBJ2-5

CDR3 protein: CASSPAVGNEQFF
V gene: TRBV18
J gene: TRBJ2-1

CDR3 protein: CASSYSASGWETQYF
V gene: TRBV6-5
J gene: TRBJ2-5

CDR3 protein: CASSQNRANQPQHF
V gene: TRBV2
J gene: TRBJ1-5

CDR3 protein: CASSLQAGELDEQFF
V gene: TRBV27
J gene: TRBJ2-1

CDR3 protein: CASSLSTSGVEQFF
V gene: TRBV7-2
J gene: TRBJ2-1

CDR3 protein: CASSLTSGGSSYNEQFF
V gene: TRBV5-6
J gene: TRBJ2-1

CDR3 protein: CASDRRPGETQYF
V gene: TRBV5-5
J gene: TRBJ2-5

CDR3 protein: CASSQERNQPQHF
V gene: TRBV3-1/TRBV3-2
J gene: TRBJ1-5

CDR3 protein: CASSLLGGGGKTQYF
V gene: TRBV5-5
J gene: TRBJ2-5

CDR3 protein: CASSQSGVEAFF
V gene: TRBV14
J gene: TRBJ1-1

CDR3 protein: CASSFGQVLYNEQFF
V gene: TRBV5-5
J gene: TRBJ2-1

CDR3 protein: CASSPVLASTLNTEAFF
V gene: TRBV18
J gene: TRBJ1-1

CDR3 protein: CASSPQGVAGNTIYF
V gene: TRBV11-2
J gene: TRBJ1-3

CDR3 protein: CASSSGDRATGELFF
V gene: TRBV5-4
J gene: TRBJ2-2

CDR3 protein: CASSFRDSPTYEQYF
V gene: TRBV7-7
J gene: TRBJ2-7

CDR3 protein: CASSSRTGLVADTQYF
V gene: TRBV21-1
J gene: TRBJ2-3

CDR3 protein: CASRDRGQGTDTQYF
V gene: TRBV19
J gene: TRBJ2-3

CDR3 protein: CASSLGRANYGYTF
V gene: TRBV7-2
J gene: TRBJ1-2

CDR3 protein: CASSGQGLSNYGYTF
V gene: TRBV5-1
J gene: TRBJ1-2

CDR3 protein: CASGGDEQFF
V gene: TRBV10-2
J gene: TRBJ2-1

CDR3 protein: CASQRTGQETQYF
V gene: TRBV6-5
J gene: TRBJ2-5

CDR3 protein: CASSGTGGEQYF
V gene: TRBV2
J gene: TRBJ2-7

CDR3 protein: CASSPTTGGNQPQHF
V gene: TRBV18
J gene: TRBJ1-5

CDR3 protein: CASSVGRTSGQETQYF
V gene: TRBV9
J gene: TRBJ2-5

CDR3 protein: CASSPRTDPYGYTF
V gene: TRBV18
J gene: TRBJ1-2

CDR3 protein: CASSIEVSTGNTIYF
V gene: TRBV19
J gene: TRBJ1-3

CDR3 protein: CASRGLAGSTDTQYF
V gene: TRBV6-5
J gene: TRBJ2-3

CDR3 protein: CATSDFGRGSSYNEQFF
V gene: TRBV24-1
J gene: TRBJ2-1

CDR3 protein: CASSFRAQGNQPQHF
V gene: TRBV28
J gene: TRBJ1-5

CDR3 protein: CASSVRLAGATGELFF
V gene: TRBV7-8
J gene: TRBJ2-2